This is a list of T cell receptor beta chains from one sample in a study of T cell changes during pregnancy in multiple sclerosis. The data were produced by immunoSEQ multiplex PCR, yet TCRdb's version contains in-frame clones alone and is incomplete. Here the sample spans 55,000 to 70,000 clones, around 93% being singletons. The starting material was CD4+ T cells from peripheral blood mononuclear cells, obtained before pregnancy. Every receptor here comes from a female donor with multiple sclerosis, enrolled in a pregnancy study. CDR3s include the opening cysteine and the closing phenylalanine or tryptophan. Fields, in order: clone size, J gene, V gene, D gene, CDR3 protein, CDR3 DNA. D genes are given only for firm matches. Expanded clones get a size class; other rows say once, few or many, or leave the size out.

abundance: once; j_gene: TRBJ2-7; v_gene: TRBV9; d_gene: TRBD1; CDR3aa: CASSRDRVGKNEQYF; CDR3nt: TGTGCCAGCAGCAGGGACAGGGTCGGTAAAAACGAGCAGTACTTC
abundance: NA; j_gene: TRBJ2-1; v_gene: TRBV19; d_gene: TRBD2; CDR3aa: CASSTTSVTYNEQFF; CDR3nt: TGTGCCAGTAGTACCACTAGCGTGACCTACAATGAGCAGTTCTTC
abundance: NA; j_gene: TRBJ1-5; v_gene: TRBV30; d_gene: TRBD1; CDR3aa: CAWSTGRDQPQHF; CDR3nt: TGTGCCTGGTCGACAGGGCGGGATCAGCCCCAGCATTTT
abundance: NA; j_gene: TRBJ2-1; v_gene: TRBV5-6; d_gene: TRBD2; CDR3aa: CASSWELAGVKHEQFF; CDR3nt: TGTGCCAGCAGCTGGGAACTAGCGGGAGTAAAGCATGAGCAGTTCTTC
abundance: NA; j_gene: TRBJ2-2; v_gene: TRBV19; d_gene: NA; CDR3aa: CASSMGVNTGELFF; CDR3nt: TGTGCCAGTAGTATGGGAGTTAACACCGGGGAGCTGTTTTTT
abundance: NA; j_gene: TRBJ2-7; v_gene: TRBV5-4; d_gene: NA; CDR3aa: CASSFSVNSYEQYF; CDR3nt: TGTGCCAGCAGCTTTAGCGTCAACTCCTACGAGCAGTACTTC
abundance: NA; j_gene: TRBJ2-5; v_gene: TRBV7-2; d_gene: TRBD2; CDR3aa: CASSRGLAGSQETQYF; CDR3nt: TGTGCCAGCAGCCGGGGGCTAGCGGGAAGCCAAGAGACCCAGTACTTC
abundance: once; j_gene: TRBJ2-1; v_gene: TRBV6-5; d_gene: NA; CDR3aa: CASSRPGLPSNEQFF; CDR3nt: TGTGCCAGCAGCCGTCCGGGACTCCCTTCCAATGAGCAGTTCTTC
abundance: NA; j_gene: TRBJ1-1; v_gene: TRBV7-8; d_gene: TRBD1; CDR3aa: CASSFASGTGGHTEAFF; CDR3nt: TGTGCCAGCAGCTTCGCTTCCGGGACAGGGGGTCACACTGAAGCTTTCTTT
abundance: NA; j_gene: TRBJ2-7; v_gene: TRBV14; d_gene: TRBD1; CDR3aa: CASSQGQGRRNEQYF; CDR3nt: TGTGCCAGCAGCCAAGGACAGGGGCGCCGGAACGAGCAGTACTTC
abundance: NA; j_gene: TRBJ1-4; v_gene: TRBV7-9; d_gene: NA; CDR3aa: CASSPRPGRVVTNEKLFF; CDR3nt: TGTGCCAGCAGCCCCCGACCGGGCAGGGTTGTCACTAATGAAAAACTGTTTTTT
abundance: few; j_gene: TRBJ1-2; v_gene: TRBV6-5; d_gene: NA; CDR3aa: CASSYNRDNYGYTF; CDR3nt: TGTGCCAGCAGTTATAACAGGGATAACTATGGCTACACCTTC
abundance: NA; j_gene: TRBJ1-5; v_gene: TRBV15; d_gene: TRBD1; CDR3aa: CATSSRDRGYSNQPQHF; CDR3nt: TGTGCCACCAGCTCCCGGGACAGGGGGTATAGCAATCAGCCCCAGCATTTT
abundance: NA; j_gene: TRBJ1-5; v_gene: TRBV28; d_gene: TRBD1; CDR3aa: CASWDRVKSNQPQHF; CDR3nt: TGTGCCAGCTGGGACAGGGTGAAGAGCAATCAGCCCCAGCATTTT
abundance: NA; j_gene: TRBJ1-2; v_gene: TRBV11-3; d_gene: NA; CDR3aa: CASSLDQHRSYTF; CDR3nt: TGTGCCAGCAGCTTAGACCAACACAGGAGCTACACCTTC
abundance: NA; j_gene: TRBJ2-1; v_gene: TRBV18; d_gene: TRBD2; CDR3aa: CASSPRTSGSLGNEQFF; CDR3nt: TGTGCCAGCTCACCCCGGACTAGCGGGAGCCTCGGGAATGAGCAGTTCTTC
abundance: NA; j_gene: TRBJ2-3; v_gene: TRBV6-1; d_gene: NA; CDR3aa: CASSEELVVASTDTQYF; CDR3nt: TGTGCCAGCAGTGAAGAGCTTGTAGTCGCTAGCACAGATACGCAGTATTTT
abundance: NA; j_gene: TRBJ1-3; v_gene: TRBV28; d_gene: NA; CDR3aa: CASSLSDTLGPGNTIYF; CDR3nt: TGTGCCAGCAGTTTATCCGACACTTTGGGGCCTGGAAACACCATATATTTT
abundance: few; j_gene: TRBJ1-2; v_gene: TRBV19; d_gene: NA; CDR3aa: CASSPGLLKFYGYTF; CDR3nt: TGTGCCAGTAGTCCGGGACTACTGAAATTCTATGGCTACACCTTC
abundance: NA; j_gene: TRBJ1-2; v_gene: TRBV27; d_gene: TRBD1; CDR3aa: CASTPVVGQGHSNYGYTF; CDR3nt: TGTGCCAGCACCCCCGTCGTGGGACAGGGCCATTCTAACTATGGCTACACCTTC
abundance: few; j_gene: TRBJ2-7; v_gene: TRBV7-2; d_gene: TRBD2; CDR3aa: CASSPISGRSAYEQYF; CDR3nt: TGTGCCAGCAGCCCCATTAGCGGGAGAAGCGCCTACGAGCAGTACTTC
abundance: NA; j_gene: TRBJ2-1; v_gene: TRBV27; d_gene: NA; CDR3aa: CASSFQGTYNEQFF; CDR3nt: TGTGCCAGCAGTTTCCAGGGGACCTACAATGAGCAGTTCTTC
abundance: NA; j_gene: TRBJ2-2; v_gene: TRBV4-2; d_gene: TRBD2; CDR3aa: CASSQERSGRFGGELFF; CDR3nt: TGTGCCAGCAGCCAAGAACGCAGCGGGAGGTTTGGCGGGGAGCTGTTTTTT
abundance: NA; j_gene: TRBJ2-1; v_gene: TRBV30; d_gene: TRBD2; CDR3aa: CAWSVRRLAASYNEQFF; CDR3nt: TGTGCCTGGAGTGTCCGCCGACTAGCGGCATCTTACAATGAGCAGTTCTTC
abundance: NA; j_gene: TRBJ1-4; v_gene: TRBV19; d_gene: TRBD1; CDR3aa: CASRPSVGTGVRSEKLFF; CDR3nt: TGTGCCAGTAGACCGTCCGTGGGGACAGGGGTAAGAAGTGAAAAACTGTTTTTT
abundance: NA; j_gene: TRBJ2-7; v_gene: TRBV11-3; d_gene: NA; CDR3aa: CASRGAGALRAYEQYF; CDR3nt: TGTGCCAGCAGGGGGGCAGGGGCTCTTCGGGCCTACGAGCAGTACTTC
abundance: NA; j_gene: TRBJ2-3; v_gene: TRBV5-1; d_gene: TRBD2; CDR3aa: CASSFGLAGADTQYF; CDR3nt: TGCGCCAGCAGCTTCGGGCTAGCGGGCGCAGATACGCAGTATTTT
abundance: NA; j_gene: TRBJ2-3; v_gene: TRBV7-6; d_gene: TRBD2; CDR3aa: CASSLSSGSPTDTQYF; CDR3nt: TGTGCCAGCAGCTTATCTAGCGGGAGTCCCACAGATACGCAGTATTTT
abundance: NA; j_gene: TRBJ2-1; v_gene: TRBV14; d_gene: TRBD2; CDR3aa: CASSETGGPYNEQFF; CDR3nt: TGTGCCAGCAGCGAGACGGGAGGGCCATACAATGAGCAGTTCTTC
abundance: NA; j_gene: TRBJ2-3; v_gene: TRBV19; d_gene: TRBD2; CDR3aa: CASSIASGPTDTQYF; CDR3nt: TGTGCCAGTAGTATTGCTAGCGGCCCCACAGATACGCAGTATTTT
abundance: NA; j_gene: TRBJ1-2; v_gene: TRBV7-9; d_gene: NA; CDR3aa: CASSQTVNYGYTF; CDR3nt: TGTGCCAGCAGCCAGACAGTAAACTATGGCTACACCTTC
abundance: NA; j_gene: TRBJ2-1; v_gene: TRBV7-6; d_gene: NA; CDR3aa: CASSPVSQGRYNEQFF; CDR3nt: TGTGCCAGCAGCCCGGTTTCCCAGGGGCGTTACAATGAGCAGTTCTTC
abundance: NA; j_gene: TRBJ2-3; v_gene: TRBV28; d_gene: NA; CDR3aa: CASSGSVTDTQYF; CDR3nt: TGTGCCAGCAGCGGGAGTGTCACAGATACGCAGTATTTT
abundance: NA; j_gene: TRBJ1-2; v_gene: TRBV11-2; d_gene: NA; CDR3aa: CASSPPRGQWVYGYTF; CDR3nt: TGTGCCAGCAGCCCCCCGCGTGGACAGTGGGTCTATGGCTACACCTTC
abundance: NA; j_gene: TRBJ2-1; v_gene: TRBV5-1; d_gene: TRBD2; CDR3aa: CASSLVGAGALRSYNEQFF; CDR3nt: TGCGCCAGCAGCTTGGTAGGAGCGGGAGCGCTGAGGTCCTACAATGAGCAGTTCTTC
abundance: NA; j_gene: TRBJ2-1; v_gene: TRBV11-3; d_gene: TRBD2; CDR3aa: CASSAAGGSYNEQFF; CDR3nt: TGTGCCAGCAGCGCAGCGGGAGGGTCCTACAATGAGCAGTTCTTC
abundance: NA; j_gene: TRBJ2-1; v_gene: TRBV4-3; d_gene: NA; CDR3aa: CASSHGELSRYNEQFF; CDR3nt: TGCGCCAGCAGCCATGGGGAGTTATCTAGATACAATGAGCAGTTCTTC
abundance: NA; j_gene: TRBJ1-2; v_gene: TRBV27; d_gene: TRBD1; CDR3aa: CASSLSPGTAYGYTF; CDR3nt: TGTGCCAGCAGTTTGTCGCCCGGGACAGCTTATGGCTACACCTTC
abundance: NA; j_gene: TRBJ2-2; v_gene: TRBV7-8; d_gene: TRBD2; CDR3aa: CASSLKAGGSLDTGELFF; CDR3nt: TGTGCCAGCAGCTTAAAAGCGGGAGGGTCCTTAGACACCGGGGAGCTGTTTTTT
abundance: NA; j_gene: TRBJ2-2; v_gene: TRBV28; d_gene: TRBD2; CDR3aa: CASRIGGSTGELFF; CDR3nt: TGTGCCAGCAGAATCGGGGGGAGCACCGGGGAGCTGTTTTTT
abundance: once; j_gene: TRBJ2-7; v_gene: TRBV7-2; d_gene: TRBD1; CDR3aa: CASSSDRPYEQYF; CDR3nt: TGTGCCAGCAGCTCGGACAGGCCCTACGAGCAGTACTTC
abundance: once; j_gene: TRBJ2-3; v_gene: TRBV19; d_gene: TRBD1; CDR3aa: CASSFTGGTDTQYF; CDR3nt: TGTGCCAGTAGCTTTACAGGGGGCACAGATACGCAGTATTTT
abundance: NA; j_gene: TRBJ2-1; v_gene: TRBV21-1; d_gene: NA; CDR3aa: CASSLLIGGTATYNEQFF; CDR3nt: TGTGCCAGCAGCCTCCTAATAGGAGGGACGGCTACTTACAATGAGCAGTTCTTC
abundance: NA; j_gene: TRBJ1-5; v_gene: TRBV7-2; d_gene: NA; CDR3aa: CASSLGTGGNQPQHF; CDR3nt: TGTGCCAGCAGCTTAGGAACCGGGGGCAATCAGCCCCAGCATTTT
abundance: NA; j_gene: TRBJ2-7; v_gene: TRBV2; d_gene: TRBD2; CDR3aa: CASGKRWEGEQYF; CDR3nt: TGTGCCAGCGGAAAGAGGTGGGAGGGCGAGCAGTACTTC
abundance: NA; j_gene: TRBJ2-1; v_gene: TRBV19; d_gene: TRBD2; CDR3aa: CASSIGREGLKFF; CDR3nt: TGTGCCAGTAGTATCGGGCGGGAGGGCCTGAAGTTCTTC